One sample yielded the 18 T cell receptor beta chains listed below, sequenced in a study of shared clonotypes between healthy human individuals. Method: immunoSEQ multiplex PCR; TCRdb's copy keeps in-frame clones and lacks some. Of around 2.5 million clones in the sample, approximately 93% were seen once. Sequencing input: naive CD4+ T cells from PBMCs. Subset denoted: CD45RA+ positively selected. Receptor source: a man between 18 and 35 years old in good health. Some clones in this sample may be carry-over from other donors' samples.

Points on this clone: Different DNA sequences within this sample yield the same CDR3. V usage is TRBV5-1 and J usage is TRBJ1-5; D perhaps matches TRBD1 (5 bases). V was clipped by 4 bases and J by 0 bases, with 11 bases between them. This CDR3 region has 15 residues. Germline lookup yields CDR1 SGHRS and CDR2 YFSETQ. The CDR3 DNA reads TGCGCCAGCAGCCGGGACGGGTATAGCAATCAGCCCCAGCATTTT. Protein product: CASSRDGYSNQPQHF.

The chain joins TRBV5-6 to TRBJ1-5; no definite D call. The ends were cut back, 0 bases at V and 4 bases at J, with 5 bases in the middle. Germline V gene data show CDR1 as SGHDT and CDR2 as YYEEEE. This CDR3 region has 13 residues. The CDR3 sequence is CASSLAGNQPQHF. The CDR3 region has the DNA TGTGCCAGCAGCTTGGCGGGGAATCAGCCCCAGCATTTT.

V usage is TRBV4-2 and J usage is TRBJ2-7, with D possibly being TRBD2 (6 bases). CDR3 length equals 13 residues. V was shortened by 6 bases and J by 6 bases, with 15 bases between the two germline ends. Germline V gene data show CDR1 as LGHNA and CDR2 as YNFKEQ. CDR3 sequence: CASRNTGDSEQYF. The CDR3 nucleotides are TGTGCCAGCAGGAATACGGGGGATAGCGAGCAGTACTTC.

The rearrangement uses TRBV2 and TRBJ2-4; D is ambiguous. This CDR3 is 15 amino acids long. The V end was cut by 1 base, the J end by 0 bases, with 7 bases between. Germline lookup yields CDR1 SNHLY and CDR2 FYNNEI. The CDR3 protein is CASSEGLIAKNIQYF. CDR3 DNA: TGTGCCAGCAGTGAAGGACTTATAGCCAAAAACATTCAGTACTTC.

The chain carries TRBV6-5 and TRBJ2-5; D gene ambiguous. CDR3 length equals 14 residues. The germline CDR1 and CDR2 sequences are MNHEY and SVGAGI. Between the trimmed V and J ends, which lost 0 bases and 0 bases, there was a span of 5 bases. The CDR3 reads CASSYSSYQETQYF. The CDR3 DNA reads TGTGCCAGCAGTTACTCGTCGTACCAAGAGACCCAGTACTTC.

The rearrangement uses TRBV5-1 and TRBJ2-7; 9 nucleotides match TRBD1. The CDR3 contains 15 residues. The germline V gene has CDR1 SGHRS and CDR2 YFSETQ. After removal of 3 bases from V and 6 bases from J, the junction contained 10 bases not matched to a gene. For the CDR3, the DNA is TGCGCCAGCAGCTCCGGGACAGGGTATCAAAGCGAGCAGTACTTC. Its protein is CASSSGTGYQSEQYF.

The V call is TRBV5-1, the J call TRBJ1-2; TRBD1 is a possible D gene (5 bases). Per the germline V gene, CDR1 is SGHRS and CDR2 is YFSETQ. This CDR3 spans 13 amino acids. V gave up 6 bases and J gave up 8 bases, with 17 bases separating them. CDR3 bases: TGCGCCAGCAAGGACACGGAGGTTGACGGCTACACCTTC. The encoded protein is CASKDTEVDGYTF.

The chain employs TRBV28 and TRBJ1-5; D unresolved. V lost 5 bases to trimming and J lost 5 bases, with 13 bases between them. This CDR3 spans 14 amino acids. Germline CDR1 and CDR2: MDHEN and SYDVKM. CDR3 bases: TGTGCCAGCAGTAACAACCCCGCGCATCAGCCCCAGCATTTT. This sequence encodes CASSNNPAHQPQHF.

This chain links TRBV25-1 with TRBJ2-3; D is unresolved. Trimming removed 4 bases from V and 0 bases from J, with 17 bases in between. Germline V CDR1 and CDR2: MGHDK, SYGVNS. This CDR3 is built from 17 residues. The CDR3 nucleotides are TGTGCCAGCAGTGGGGGTACCCCCACGAGTAGCACAGATACGCAGTATTTT. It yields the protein CASSGGTPTSSTDTQYF.

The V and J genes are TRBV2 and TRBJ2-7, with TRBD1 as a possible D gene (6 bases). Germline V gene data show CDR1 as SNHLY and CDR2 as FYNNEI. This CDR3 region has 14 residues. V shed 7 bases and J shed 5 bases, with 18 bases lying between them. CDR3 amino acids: CASNSLAGVHEQYF. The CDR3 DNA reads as TGTGCCAGCAATTCCCTTGCAGGGGTCCACGAGCAGTACTTC.

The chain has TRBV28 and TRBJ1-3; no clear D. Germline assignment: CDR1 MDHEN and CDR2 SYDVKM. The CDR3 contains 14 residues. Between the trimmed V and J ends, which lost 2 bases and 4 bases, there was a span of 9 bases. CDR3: CASSLRRRGNTIYF. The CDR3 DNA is TGTGCCAGCAGTTTACGTCGACGGGGAAACACCATATATTTT. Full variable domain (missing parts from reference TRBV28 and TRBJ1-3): DVKVTQSSRYLVKRTGEKVFLECVQDMDHENMFWYRQDPGLGLRLIYFSYDVKMKEKGDIPEGYSVSREKKERFSLILESASTNQTSMYLCASSLRRRGNTIYFGEGSWLTVV.

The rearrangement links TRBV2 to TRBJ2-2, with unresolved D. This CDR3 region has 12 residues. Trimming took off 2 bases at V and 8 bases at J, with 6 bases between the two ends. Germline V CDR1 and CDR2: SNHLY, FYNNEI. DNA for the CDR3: TGTGCCAGCAGTGAAAGGTGGGGGGAGCTGTTTTTT. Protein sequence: CASSERWGELFF.

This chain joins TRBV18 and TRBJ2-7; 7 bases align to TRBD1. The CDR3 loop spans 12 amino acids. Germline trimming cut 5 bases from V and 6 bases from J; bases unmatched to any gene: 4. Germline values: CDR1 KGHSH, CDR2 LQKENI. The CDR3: CASSSPGGEQYF. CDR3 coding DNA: TGTGCCAGCTCATCTCCAGGGGGCGAGCAGTACTTC.

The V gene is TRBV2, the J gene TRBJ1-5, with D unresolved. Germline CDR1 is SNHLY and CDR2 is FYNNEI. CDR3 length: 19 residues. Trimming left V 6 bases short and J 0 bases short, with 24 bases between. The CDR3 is CASRGGAALSAFSNQPQHF. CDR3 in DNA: TGTGCCAGCAGAGGAGGAGCGGCTTTGTCGGCATTTAGCAATCAGCCCCAGCATTTT. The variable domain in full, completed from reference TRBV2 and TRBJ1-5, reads EPEVTQTPSHQVTQMGQEVILRCVPISNHLYFYWYRQILGQKVEFLVSFYNNEISEKSEIFDDQFSVERPDGSNFTLKIRSTKLEDSAMYFCASRGGAALSAFSNQPQHFGDGTRLSIL.

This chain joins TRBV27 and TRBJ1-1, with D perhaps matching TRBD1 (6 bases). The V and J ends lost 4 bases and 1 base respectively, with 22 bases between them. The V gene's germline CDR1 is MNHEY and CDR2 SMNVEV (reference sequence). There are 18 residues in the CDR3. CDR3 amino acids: CASSSSGGRGATNTEAFF. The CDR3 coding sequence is TGTGCCAGCAGTTCCTCTGGGGGCCGAGGGGCGACGAACACTGAAGCTTTCTTT.

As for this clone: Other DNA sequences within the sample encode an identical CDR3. This CDR3 is CASSLVGTDTQYF. The CDR3 bases are TGTGCCAGCAGCTTAGTAGGGACAGATACGCAGTATTTT. The rearrangement joins TRBV7-9 to TRBJ2-3; D unclear. The V and J ends lost 1 base and 3 bases respectively, with 5 bases between them. The CDR3 runs to 13 residues. Germline-derived CDR1 and CDR2 are SEHNR and FQNEAQ (reference sequence).

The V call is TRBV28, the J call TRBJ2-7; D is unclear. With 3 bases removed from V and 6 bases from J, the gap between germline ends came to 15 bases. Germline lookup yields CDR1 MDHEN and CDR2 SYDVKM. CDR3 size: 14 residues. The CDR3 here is CASSFGQAVSEQYF. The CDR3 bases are TGTGCCAGCAGTTTTGGGCAGGCGGTGAGCGAGCAGTACTTC.

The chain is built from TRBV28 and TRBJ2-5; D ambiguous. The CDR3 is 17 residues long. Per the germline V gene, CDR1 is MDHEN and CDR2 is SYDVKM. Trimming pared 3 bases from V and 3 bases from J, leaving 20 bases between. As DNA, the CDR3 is TGTGCCAGCAGTTTCCTTAACCTCAGAGTACCTAAAGAGACCCAGTACTTC. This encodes CASSFLNLRVPKETQYF.